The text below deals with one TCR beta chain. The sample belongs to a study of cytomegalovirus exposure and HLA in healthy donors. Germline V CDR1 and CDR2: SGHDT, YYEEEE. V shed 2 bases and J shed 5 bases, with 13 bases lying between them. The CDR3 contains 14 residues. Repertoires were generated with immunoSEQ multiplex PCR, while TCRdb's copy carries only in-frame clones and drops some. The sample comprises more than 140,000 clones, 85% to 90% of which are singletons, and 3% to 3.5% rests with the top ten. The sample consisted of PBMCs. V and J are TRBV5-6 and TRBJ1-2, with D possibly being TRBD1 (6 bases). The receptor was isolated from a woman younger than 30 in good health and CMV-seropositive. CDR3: CASSFSQRGYGYTF. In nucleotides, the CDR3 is TGTGCCAGCAGCTTTTCCCAAAGGGGGTATGGCTACACCTTC.